The 8 T cell receptor beta chains reported below all come from one sample, sequenced in a study of T cell clonality in common variable immunodeficiency. Method: immunoSEQ multiplex PCR; TCRdb's copy keeps in-frame clones and lacks some. The data show tens of thousands of clones, with none appearing a single time. Input material: peripheral blood mononuclear cells. The receptors derive from a person between 18 and 69 years old in good health.

A remark on this clone: The sequenced fragment ends 3 residues before the CDR3 boundary, so the rest is inferred from the germline J gene. The chain employs TRBV7-6 and TRBJ2-7; unclear D gene. This CDR3 comprises 13 residues. Germline-derived CDR1 and CDR2 are SGHVS and FNYEAQ. V shed 1 base and J shed 3 bases, with 7 bases lying between them. The DNA read from the CDR3 is TGTGCCAGCAGCTTAGGGCAGGTCTACGAG. It translates to CASSLGQVYE. The whole CDR3 is CASSLGQVYEQYF.

This clone was recorded many times. The sequenced fragment ends 3 residues before the CDR3 boundary, so the rest is inferred from the germline J gene. The chain is built from TRBV6-2 or TRBV6-3 and TRBJ1-1; perhaps TRBD1 as D (5 bases). The CDR3 extends over 13 amino acids. Looked up from germline, CDR1 is MNHEY and CDR2 is SVGEGT. V shed 5 bases and J shed 3 bases, with 10 bases lying between them. CDR3 protein: CASSMGGYTEAFF. The CDR3 bases that were read are TGTGCCAGCAGTATGGGGGGGTACACTGAA.

On this clone itself: The read terminates 3 residues before the CDR3 end, so the remaining end is supplied by the germline J gene. The V gene is TRBV30, the J gene TRBJ1-4, with D possibly being TRBD1 (6 bases). CDR1 GTSNPN and CDR2 SVGIG come from the germline V gene (reference sequence). The CDR3 is made up of 15 amino acids. The CDR3 DNA, read in part, is TGTGCCTGGAGTGTACGAGGGCAGGGACATTCACCA. This gives the protein CAWSVRGQGHSP. The full CDR3 sequence reads CAWSVRGQGHSPLFF.

This clone has ten or more counts. With the read ending 3 residues before the CDR3 end, the germline J gene is used to fill in that end. This chain links TRBV7-9 with TRBJ1-3; D is unresolved. The CDR3 totals 15 residues. The ends were cut back, 5 bases at V and 0 bases at J, with 11 bases in the middle. The V gene's germline CDR1 is SEHNR and CDR2 FQNEAQ (reference sequence). Partial CDR3 DNA: TGTGCCAGCAGCCCGCGGGGTATCTCTGGAAACACC. This gives the protein CASSPRGISGNT. The whole CDR3 region reads CASSPRGISGNTIYF.

This clone was seen a few times. The read terminates 3 residues ahead of where the CDR3 ends, so the germline J gene completes it. The chain recombines TRBV30 with TRBJ2-2, with 11 nucleotides matching TRBD1. The germline V gene encodes CDR1 GTSNPN and CDR2 SVGIG (reference sequence). The CDR3 extends over 19 amino acids. CDR3 loop: CAWSVPAWTGGRSNEKLFF. The sequenced CDR3 bases are TGTGCCTGGAGTGTGCCGGCGTGGACAGGGGGCCGGTCTAATGAAAAG.

This clone was seen repeatedly, ten times or more. The sequenced fragment ends 3 residues before the CDR3 boundary, so the rest is inferred from the germline J gene. The chain has TRBV18 and TRBJ1-6; D is undetermined. This CDR3 has 15 residues. Germline V gene data show CDR1 as KGHSH and CDR2 as LQKENI. V lost 1 base to trimming and J lost 5 bases, with 9 bases between them. The DNA read from the CDR3 is TGTGCCAGCTCACCACTGGACTCTGATAATTCACCC. It translates to CASSPLDSDNSP. The whole CDR3 reads CASSPLDSDNSPLHF.

This clone was observed at least ten times. The DNA read from the CDR3 is TGTGCCAGCAGCTTTTCCAGGGGAAATGAA. Its protein product is CASSFSRGNE. The whole CDR3 is CASSFSRGNEAFF. This sequence joins TRBV7-8 and TRBJ1-1, with D possibly being TRBD1 (6 bases). The read terminates 3 residues ahead of where the CDR3 ends, so the germline J gene completes it. This CDR3 spans 13 amino acids. Deletions cut 3 bases from V and 7 bases from J, with 12 bases between. Germline CDR1 SGHVS, CDR2 FQNEAQ. The full variable domain, in which reference TRBV7-8 and TRBJ1-1 provide the parts outside the CDR3, is GAGVSQSPRYKVAKRGQDVALRCDPISGHVSLFWYQQALGQGPEFLTYFQNEAQLDKSGLPSDRFFAERPEGSVSTLKIQRTQQEDSAVYLCASSFSRGNEAFFGQGTRLTVV.

This clone was counted many times. The missing CDR3 end, 3 residues past where the read stops, is filled in from the germline J gene. The V call is TRBV29-1, the J call TRBJ2-5, with D possibly matching TRBD2 (5 bases). CDR3 length: 14 residues. Trimming pared 3 bases from V and 4 bases from J, leaving 15 bases between. The germline V gene encodes CDR1 SQVTM and CDR2 ANQGSEA. CDR3 DNA, as far as it was read: TGCAGCGTTGAGTCAACGGGGTGGAGAGAGACC. Amino acid sequence: CSVESTGWRET. The complete CDR3 protein is CSVESTGWRETQYF.